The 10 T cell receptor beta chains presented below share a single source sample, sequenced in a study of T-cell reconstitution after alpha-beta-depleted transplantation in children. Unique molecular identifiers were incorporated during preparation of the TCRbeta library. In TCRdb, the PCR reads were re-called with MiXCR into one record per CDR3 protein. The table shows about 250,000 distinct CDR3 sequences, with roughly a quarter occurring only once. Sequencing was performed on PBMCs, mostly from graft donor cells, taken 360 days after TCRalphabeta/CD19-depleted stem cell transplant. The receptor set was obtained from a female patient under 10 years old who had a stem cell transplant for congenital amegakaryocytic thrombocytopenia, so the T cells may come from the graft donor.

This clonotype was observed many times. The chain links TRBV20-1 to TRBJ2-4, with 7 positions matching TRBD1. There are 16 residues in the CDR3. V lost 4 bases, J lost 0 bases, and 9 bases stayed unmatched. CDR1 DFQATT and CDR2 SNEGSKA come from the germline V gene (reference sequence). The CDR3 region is CSATGQQSPAKNIQYF. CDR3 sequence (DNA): TGCAGTGCTACGGGACAGCAAAGTCCAGCCAAAAACATTCAGTACTTC.

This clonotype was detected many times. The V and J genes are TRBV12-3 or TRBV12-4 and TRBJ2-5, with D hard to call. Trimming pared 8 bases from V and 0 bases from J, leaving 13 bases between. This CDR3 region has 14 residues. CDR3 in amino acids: CASGSYVYQETQYF. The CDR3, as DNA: TGTGCCAGCGGGTCCTACGTGTACCAAGAGACCCAGTACTTC.

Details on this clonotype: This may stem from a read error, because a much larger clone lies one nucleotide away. The DNA for the CDR3 is TGCTGTGCTAGAGAAGAAAGAGCCGGGGTTTTCACCGGGGAGCTGTTTTTT. Translation gives CCAREERAGVFTGELFF. The V gene is TRBV20-1, the J gene TRBJ2-2; a possible D gene is TRBD2 (5 bases). The CDR3 covers 17 residues. From germline, CDR1 is DFQATT and CDR2 SNEGSKA (reference sequence).

The CDR3 region is CASSLDGSGDTQYF. The DNA of the CDR3 is TGTGCCAGCAGCTTAGACGGGAGCGGAGATACGCAGTATTTT. This chain uses TRBV11-3 with TRBJ2-3, with TRBD2 as a possible D gene (6 bases). CDR1 is SGHNT, CDR2 YENEEA, per germline. The CDR3 loop spans 14 amino acids. V was trimmed by 0 bases and J by 5 bases, leaving 9 bases between them.

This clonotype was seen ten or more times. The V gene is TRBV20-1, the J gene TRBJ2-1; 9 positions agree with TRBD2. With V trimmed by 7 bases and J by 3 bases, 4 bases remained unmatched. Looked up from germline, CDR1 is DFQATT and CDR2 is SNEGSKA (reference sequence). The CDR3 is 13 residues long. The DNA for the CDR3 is TGCAGTGTAGCGGGAGAGGACTACAATGAGCAGTTCTTC. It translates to CSVAGEDYNEQFF.

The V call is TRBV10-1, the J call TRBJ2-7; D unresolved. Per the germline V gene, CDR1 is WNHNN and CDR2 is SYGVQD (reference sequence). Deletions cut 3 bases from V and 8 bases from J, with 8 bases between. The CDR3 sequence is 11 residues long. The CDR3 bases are TGCGCCAGCAGTGACACCGGGCAGCAGTACTTC. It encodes CASSDTGQQYF.

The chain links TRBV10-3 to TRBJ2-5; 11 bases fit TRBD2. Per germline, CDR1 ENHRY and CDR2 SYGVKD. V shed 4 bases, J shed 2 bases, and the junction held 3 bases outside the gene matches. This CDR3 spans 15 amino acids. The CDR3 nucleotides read TGTGCCATCAGTGGGGGACTAGCGGTACAAGAGACCCAGTACTTC. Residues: CAISGGLAVQETQYF.

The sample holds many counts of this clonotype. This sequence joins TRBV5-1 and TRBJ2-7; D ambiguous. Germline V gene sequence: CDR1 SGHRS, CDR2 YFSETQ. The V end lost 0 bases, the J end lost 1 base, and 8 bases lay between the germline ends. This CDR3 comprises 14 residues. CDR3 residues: CASSLESGSYEQYF. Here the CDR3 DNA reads TGCGCCAGCAGCTTGGAATCAGGATCCTACGAGCAGTACTTC.

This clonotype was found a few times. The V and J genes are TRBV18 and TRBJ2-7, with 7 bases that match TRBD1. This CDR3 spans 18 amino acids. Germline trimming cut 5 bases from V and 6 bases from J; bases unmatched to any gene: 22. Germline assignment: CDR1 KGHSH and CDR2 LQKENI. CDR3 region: CASSADRDRRSPTSEQYF. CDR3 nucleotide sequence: TGTGCCAGCTCAGCTGACCGGGACAGACGATCCCCTACAAGCGAGCAGTACTTC.

CDR3 region: CASSLDVGGGRNEQFF. CDR3 DNA sequence: TGTGCCAGCAGCTTAGACGTAGGCGGGGGAAGAAATGAGCAGTTCTTC. The gene calls are TRBV7-9 and TRBJ2-1; TRBD2 matches 7 bases. Germline V gives CDR1 SEHNR, CDR2 FQNEAQ (reference sequence). The ends lost 1 base at V and 7 bases at J; junction bases unmatched: 10. CDR3 length: 16 residues.